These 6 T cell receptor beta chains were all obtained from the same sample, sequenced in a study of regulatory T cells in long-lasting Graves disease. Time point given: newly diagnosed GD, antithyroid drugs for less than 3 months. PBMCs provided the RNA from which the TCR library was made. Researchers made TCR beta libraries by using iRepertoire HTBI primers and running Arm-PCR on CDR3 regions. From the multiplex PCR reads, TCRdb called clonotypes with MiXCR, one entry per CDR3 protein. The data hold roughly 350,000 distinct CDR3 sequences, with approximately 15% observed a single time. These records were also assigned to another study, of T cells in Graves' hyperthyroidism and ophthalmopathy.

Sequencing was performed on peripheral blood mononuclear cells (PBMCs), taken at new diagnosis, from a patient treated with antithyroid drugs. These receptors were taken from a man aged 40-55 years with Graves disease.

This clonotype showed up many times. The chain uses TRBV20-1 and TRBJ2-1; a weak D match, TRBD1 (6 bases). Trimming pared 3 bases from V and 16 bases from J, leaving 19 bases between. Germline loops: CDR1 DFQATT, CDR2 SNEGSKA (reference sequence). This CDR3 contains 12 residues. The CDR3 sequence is CSARRGTGPVFF. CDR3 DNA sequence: TGCAGTGCTAGGAGGGGTACAGGGCCCGTATTCTTC.

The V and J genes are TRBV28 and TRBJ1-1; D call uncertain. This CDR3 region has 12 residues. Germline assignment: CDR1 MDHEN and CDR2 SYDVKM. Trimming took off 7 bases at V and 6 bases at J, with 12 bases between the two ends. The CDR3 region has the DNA TGTGCCAGCACCCACCTGGGTCCTGAAGCTTTCTTT. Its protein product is CASTHLGPEAFF.

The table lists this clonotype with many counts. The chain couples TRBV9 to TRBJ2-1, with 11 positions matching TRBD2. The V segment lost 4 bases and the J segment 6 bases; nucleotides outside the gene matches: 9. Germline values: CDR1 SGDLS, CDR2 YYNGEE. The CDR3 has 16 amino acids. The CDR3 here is CASSSPRTSGRNEQFF. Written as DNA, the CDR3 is TGTGCCAGCAGCTCTCCCCGGACTAGCGGGCGCAATGAGCAGTTCTTC.

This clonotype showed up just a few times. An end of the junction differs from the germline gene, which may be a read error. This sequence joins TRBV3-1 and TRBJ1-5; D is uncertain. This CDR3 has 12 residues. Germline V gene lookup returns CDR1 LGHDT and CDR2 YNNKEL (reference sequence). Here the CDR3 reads CASSHPDQPQRF. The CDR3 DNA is TGTGCCAGCAGCCACCCCGATCAGCCCCAGCGTTTT.

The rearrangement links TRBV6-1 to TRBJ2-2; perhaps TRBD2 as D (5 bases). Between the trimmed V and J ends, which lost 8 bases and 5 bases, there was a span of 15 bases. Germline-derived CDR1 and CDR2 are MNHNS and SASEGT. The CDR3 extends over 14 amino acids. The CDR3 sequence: CASWYREGTGELFF. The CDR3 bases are TGTGCCAGCTGGTACCGTGAGGGAACCGGGGAGCTGTTTTTT.

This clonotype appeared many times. The CDR3 spells CASSSGSGELFF. In DNA form, the CDR3 reads TGTGCCAGCAGTTCCGGGTCCGGGGAGCTGTTTTTT. The chain couples TRBV27 to TRBJ2-2; unclear D gene. Germline V gene lookup returns CDR1 MNHEY and CDR2 SMNVEV (reference sequence). This CDR3 region has 12 residues. Trimming removed 4 bases at V and 6 bases at J, with 6 bases between.